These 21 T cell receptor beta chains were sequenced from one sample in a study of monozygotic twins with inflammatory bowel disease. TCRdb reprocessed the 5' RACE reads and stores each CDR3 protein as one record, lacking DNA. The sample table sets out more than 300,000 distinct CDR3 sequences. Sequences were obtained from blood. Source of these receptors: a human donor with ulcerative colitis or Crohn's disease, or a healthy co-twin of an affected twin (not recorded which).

This CDR3 reads CSARNSGAYEQYF. This chain joins TRBV20-1 and TRBJ2-7; TCRdb's assignment of TRBD2 cannot be checked, as there is no DNA. The germline CDR1 and CDR2 sequences are DFQATT and SNEGSKA (reference sequence). The CDR3 is 13 residues long.

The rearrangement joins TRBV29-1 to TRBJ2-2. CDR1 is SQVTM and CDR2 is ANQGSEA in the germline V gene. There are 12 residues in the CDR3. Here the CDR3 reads CSGKKNTGELFF.

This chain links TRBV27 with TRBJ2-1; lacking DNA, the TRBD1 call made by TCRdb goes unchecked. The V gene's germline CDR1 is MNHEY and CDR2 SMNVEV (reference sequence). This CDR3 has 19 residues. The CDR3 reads CASSLSMPPLAGANNEQFF.

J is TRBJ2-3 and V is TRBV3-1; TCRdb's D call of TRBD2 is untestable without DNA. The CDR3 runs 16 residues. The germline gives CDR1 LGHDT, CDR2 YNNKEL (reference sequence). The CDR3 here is CASSPRLAGSPDTQYF.

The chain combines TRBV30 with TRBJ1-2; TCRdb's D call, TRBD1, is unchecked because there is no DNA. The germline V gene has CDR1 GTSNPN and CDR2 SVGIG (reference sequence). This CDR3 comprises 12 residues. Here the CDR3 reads CACPGQGGGYTF. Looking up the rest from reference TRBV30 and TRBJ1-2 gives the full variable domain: SQTIHQWPATLVQPVGSPLSLECTVEGTSNPNLYWYRQAAGRGLQLLFYSVGIGQISSEVPQNLSASRPQDRQFILSSKKLLLSDSGFYLCACPGQGGGYTFGSGTRLTVV.

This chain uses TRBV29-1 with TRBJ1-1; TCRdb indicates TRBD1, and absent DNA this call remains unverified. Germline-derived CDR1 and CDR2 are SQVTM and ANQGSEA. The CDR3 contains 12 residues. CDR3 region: CSARDGNTEAFF.

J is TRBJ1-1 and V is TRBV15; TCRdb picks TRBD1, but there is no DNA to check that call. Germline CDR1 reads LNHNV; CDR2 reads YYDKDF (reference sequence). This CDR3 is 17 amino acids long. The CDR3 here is CATIIWGAGSANTEAFF.

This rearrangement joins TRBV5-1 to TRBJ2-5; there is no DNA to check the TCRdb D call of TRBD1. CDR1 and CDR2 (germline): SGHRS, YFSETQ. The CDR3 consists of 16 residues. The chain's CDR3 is CASSPKPGQQQETQYF.

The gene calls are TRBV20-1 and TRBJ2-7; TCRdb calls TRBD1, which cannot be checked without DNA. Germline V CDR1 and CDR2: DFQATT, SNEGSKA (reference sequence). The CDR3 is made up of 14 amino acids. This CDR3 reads CSGLDRRSSYEQYF.

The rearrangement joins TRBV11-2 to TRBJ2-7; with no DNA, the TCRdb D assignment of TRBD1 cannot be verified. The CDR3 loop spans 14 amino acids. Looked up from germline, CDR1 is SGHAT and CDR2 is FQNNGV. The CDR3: CASSFPGTGHEQYF. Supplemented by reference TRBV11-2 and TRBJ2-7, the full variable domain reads EAGVAQSPRYKIIEKRQSVAFWCNPISGHATLYWYQQILGQGPKLLIQFQNNGVVDDSQLPKDRFSAERLKGVDSTLKIQPAKLEDSAVYLCASSFPGTGHEQYFGPGTRLTVT.

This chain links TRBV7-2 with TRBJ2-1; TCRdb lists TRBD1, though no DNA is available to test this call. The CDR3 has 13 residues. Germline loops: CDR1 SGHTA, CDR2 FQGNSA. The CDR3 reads CATTGTIYNEQFF.

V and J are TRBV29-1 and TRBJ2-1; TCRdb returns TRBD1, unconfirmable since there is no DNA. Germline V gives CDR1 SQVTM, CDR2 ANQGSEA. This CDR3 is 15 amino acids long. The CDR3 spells CSALAAVTTYNEQFF.

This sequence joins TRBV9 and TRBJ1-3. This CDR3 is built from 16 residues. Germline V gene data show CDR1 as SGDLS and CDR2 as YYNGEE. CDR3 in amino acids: CASRPDGRSSGNTIYF.

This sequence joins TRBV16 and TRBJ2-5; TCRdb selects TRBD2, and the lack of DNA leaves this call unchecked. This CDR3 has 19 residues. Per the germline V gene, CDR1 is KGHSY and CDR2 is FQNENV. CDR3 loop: CASSPIRTSGGAYQETQYF.

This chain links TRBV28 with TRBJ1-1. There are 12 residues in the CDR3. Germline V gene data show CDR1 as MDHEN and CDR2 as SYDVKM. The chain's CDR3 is CASSTRTTEAFF.

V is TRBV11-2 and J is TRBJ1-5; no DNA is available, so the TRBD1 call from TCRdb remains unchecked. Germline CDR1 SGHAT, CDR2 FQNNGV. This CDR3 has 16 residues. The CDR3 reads CASSLGQGRYNQPQHF. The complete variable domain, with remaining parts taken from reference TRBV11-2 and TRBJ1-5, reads EAGVAQSPRYKIIEKRQSVAFWCNPISGHATLYWYQQILGQGPKLLIQFQNNGVVDDSQLPKDRFSAERLKGVDSTLKIQPAKLEDSAVYLCASSLGQGRYNQPQHFGDGTRLSIL.

CDR3 protein: CASSLDAEETQYF. The V gene is TRBV11-3, the J gene TRBJ2-5. Germline V CDR1 and CDR2: SGHNT, YENEEA. The CDR3 contains 13 residues.

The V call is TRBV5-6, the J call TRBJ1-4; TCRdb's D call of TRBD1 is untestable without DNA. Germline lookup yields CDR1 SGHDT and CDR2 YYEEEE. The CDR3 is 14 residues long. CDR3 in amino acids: CASSHRDRKEKLFF.

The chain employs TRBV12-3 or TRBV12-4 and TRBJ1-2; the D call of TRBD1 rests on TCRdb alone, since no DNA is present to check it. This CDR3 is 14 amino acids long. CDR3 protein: CASRASGTNYGYTF.

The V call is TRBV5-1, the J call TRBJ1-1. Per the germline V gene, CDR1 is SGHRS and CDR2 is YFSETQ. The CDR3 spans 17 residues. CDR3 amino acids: CASSLTTSSMGNTEAFF.

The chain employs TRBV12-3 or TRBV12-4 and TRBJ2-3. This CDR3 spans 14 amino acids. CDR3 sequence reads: CASSFETLTDTQYF.